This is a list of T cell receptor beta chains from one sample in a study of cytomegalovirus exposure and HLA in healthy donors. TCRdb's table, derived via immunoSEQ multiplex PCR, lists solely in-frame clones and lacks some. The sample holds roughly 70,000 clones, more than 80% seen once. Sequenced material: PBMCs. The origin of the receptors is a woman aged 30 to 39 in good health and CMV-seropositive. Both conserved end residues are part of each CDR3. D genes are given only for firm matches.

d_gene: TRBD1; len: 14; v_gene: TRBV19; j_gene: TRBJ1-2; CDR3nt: TGTGCCAGTACCCCCGGGACAGGGTTTCATGGCTACACCTTC; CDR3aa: CASTPGTGFHGYTF
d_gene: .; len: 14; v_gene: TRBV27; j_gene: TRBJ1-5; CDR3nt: TGTGCCAGCAGTCCCAGACCGGGGAATCAGCCCCAGCATTTT; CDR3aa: CASSPRPGNQPQHF
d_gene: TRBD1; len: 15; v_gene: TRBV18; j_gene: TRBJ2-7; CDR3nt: TGTGCCAGCTCAGATTCCGGGACAGGAGGCTACGAGCAGTACTTC; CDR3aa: CASSDSGTGGYEQYF
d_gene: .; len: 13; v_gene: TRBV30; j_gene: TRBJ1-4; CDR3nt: TGTGCCTGGAGTGAACAAATGAATGAAAAACTGTTTTTT; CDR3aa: CAWSEQMNEKLFF
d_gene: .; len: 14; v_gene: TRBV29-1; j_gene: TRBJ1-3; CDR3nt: TGCAGCGTTGAAGATACAGGTTCTGGAAACACCATATATTTT; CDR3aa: CSVEDTGSGNTIYF
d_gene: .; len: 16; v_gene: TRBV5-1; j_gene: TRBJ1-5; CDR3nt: TGCGTTAGCACGGGAGGACACAACTATAGCAATCAGCCCCAGCATTTT; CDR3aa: CVSTGGHNYSNQPQHF
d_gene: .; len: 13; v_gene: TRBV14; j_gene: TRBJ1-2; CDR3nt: TGTGCCAGCAGCTCTCAGGGGCCAGGTGGCTACACCTTC; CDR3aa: CASSSQGPGGYTF
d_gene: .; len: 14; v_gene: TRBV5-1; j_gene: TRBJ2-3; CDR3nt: TGCGCCAGCAGCTCCCACTCGTACACAGATACGCAGTATTTT; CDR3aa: CASSSHSYTDTQYF
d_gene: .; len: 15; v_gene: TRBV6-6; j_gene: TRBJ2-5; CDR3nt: TGTGCCAGCAGTTCGGGGTGGGCAATCCAAGAGACCCAGTACTTC; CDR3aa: CASSSGWAIQETQYF
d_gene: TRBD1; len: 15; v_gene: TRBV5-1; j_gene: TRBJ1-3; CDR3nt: TGCGCCAGCAGCCAGGACAGGGTATCTGGAAACACCATATATTTT; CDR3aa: CASSQDRVSGNTIYF
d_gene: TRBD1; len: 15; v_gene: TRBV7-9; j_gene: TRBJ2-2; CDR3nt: TGTGCCAGCAGCCGCAGGACAGGGGGGGCCGGGGAGCTGTTTTTT; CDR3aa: CASSRRTGGAGELFF
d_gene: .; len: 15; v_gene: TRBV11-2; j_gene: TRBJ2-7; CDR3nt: TGTGCCAGCAGCTTCCCCCTTGGGAGGTCCCACGAGCAGTACTTC; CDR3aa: CASSFPLGRSHEQYF
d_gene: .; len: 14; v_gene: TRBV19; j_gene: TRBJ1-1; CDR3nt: TGTGCCAGTAGTATAGTAGGGGGGGGCACTGAAGCTTTCTTT; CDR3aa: CASSIVGGGTEAFF
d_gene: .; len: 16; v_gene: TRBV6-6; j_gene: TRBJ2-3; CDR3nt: TGTGCCAGCAGTTACCTGATCTACTCCTCCACAGATACGCAGTATTTT; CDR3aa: CASSYLIYSSTDTQYF
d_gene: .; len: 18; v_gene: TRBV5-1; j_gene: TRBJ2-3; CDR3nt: TGCGCCAGCAGCTTGGGGGGGACTTCTTCGACCGTGTTGGATACGCAGTATTTT; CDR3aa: CASSLGGTSSTVLDTQYF
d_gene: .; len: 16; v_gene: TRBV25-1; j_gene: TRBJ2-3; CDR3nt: TGTGCCAGCAGTGAATACAAGCGGGCAGGCACAGATACGCAGTATTTT; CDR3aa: CASSEYKRAGTDTQYF
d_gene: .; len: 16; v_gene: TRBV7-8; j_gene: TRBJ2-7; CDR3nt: TGTGCCAGCAGCTTAGTATATGTCCTTAGCTCCTACGAGCAGTACTTC; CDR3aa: CASSLVYVLSSYEQYF